This paragraph covers one TCR beta chain sequence. Its antigen remains unknown. This entry is derived from a study of T cell responses to AZD1222 COVID-19 vaccine. Assay: immunoSEQ multiplex PCR; the TCRdb copy retains only in-frame clones and omits some. The sample holds 140,000 or so clones, 88% seen once. Whole-study findings and limits: White British donors predominated, females outnumbered males, and clonal diversity was possibly underestimated. Repertoire sampling was restricted to post-peak T cell response timepoints.

The clonotype originates from an adult who received the MenACWY meningococcal vaccine as a control. The input for sequencing was peripheral blood, taken 28 days after the second dose of the MenACWY control vaccine.

The CDR3 reads CAISDRDDQPQHF. The CDR3 coding sequence is TGTGCCATCAGTGACAGGGACGATCAGCCCCAGCATTTT. This chain connects TRBV10-3 to TRBJ1-5, with D perhaps TRBD1 (5 bases). There are 13 residues in the CDR3. CDR1 is ENHRY, CDR2 SYGVKD, per germline. V was shortened by 3 bases and J by 5 bases, with 8 bases between the two germline ends.